These 10 T cell receptor beta chains were sequenced from one sample in a study of regulatory T cells in long-lasting Graves disease. Time point defined: newly diagnosed GD, antithyroid drugs for less than 3 months. Making the TCR library involved RNA that had been extracted from PBMCs. Combining iRepertoire HTBI primers with Arm-PCR of CDR3 regions, the authors built TCR beta libraries. One entry per CDR3 protein results from TCRdb running MiXCR on the multiplex PCR reads. Here the sample spans about 620,000 distinct CDR3 sequences, 15% to 20% being singletons. The sample was also reused in another study, on T cells in Graves' hyperthyroidism and ophthalmopathy.

The sequencing used peripheral blood mononuclear cells (PBMCs), collected at new diagnosis, from a patient treated with antithyroid drugs. These receptor sequences come from a woman under 40 with Graves disease.

This clonotype was seen a handful of times. This sequence joins TRBV5-6 and TRBJ1-4, with 9 bases matching TRBD1. CDR1 and CDR2 (germline): SGHDT, YYEEEE. V lost 4 bases and J lost 11; bases outside the gene matches: 3. This CDR3 contains 12 residues. The CDR3, as DNA: TGTGCCAGCAGCCCCGGACAGGGGAAACTGTTTTTT. This translates into CASSPGQGKLFF.

Comment on this clonotype: A much larger clonotype is one base distant, so this may be a read error. The chain carries TRBV20-1 and TRBJ1-5, with D possibly matching TRBD1 (6 bases). The length of the CDR3 is 16 residues. Trimming took 3 bases from V and 0 from J, leaving 15 bases between them. Germline-derived CDR1 and CDR2 are DFQATT and SNEGSKA (reference sequence). CDR3 region: CSASQSGVVSNQPQHF. CDR3 coding DNA: TGCAGTGCTAGTCAGTCAGGGGTGGTTAGCAATCAGCCCCAGCATTTT.

This clonotype was observed many times. The chain couples TRBV11-2 to TRBJ2-7; 10 bases align to TRBD2. The germline V gene has CDR1 SGHAT and CDR2 FQNNGV. The CDR3 spans 15 residues. J was trimmed by 0 bases and V by 5 bases; bases with no gene match: 4. CDR3 protein: CASSDLAGASYEQYF. The DNA for the CDR3 is TGTGCCAGCAGCGATCTAGCGGGGGCCTCCTACGAGCAGTACTTC.

The chain employs TRBV19 and TRBJ2-7, with 10 bases matching TRBD2. This CDR3 comprises 17 residues. Germline CDR1 reads LNHDA; CDR2 reads SQIVND (reference sequence). V lost 5 bases and J lost 4; bases outside the gene matches: 14. The CDR3 reads CASSYRLAGEPPYEQYF. The CDR3 DNA follows: TGTGCCAGTAGTTACAGACTAGCGGGCGAACCGCCTTACGAGCAGTACTTC.

V gene TRBV27 combines with J gene TRBJ2-7; D gene unclear. CDR3 length: 13 amino acids. CDR1 and CDR2 (germline): MNHEY, SMNVEV (reference sequence). The V and J ends lost 3 bases and 3 bases respectively, with 9 bases between them. The CDR3 DNA reads as TGTGCCAGCAGTTTTCCGAGCCGCTACGAGCAGTACTTC. This translates into CASSFPSRYEQYF.

The genes are TRBV6-2 or TRBV6-3 and TRBJ2-6; D uncertain. Trimming shortened V by 4 bases and J by 9 bases, and 4 bases separated the two germline ends. The CDR3 has 11 residues. CDR1 MNHEY and CDR2 SVGEGT come from the germline V gene. This chain's CDR3 is CASSSNNVLTF. The CDR3 DNA reads TGTGCCAGCAGTTCAAACAACGTCCTGACTTTC.

This clonotype was detected ten times or more. This chain links TRBV28 with TRBJ1-2; D possibly corresponds to TRBD1 (6 bases). Germline assignment: CDR1 MDHEN and CDR2 SYDVKM. Trimming shortened V by 4 bases and J by 8 bases, and 17 bases separated the two germline ends. The CDR3 spans 14 residues. The CDR3 region is CASSSRGEGDGYTF. The CDR3 nucleotides read TGTGCCAGCAGTTCAAGGGGCGAGGGGGACGGCTACACCTTC.

In its sample, this clonotype was seen many times. The rearrangement uses TRBV28 and TRBJ1-1; a weak D match, TRBD1 (6 bases). Germline values: CDR1 MDHEN, CDR2 SYDVKM. This CDR3 contains 11 residues. The ends were cut back, 7 bases at V and 7 bases at J, with 10 bases in the middle. The CDR3 here is CASNEGGEAFF. DNA for the CDR3: TGTGCCAGCAACGAGGGGGGTGAAGCTTTCTTT.

V is TRBV6-2 or TRBV6-3 and J is TRBJ2-1, with TRBD1 as a possible D gene (5 bases). V was pared by 10 bases and J by 0 bases, with 19 bases between. The CDR3 totals 16 residues. Germline assignment: CDR1 MNHEY and CDR2 SVGEGT. This chain's CDR3 is CATLTTGPSSYNEQFF. The CDR3 nucleotides read TGTGCCACACTCACAACAGGACCGAGCTCCTACAATGAGCAGTTCTTC.

This chain uses TRBV6-1 with TRBJ1-1, with a possible D match to TRBD1 (5 bases). The germline gives CDR1 MNHNS, CDR2 SASEGT. This CDR3 has 13 amino acids. V dropped 7 bases and J dropped 5 bases, with 14 bases sitting between them. In DNA form, the CDR3 reads TGTGCCAGCAATCTGATCCGGACAACTGAAGCTTTCTTT. Its protein product is CASNLIRTTEAFF.